The clone carrying this T cell receptor beta chain has just a few counts. The same CDR3 arises from other DNA sequences in this sample as well. This record belongs to a study of blood T cell repertoires in COVID-19. The wider study: Whether acute or convalescent, the COVID-19 samples came from the United States, Italy and Spain. PBMCs, B-cell-depleted T cells, or T cells provided the cDNA or gDNA that made up the material.

Methods used by the authors: Estimates of nucleated cell counts were drawn from the amplification of reference gene primers. This table comes from immunoSEQ multiplex PCR, and its TCRdb copy is limited to in-frame clones, with some not included. V, J and clone size are those of that table, while D and trimming were read from the DNA. The sample contains 250,000 to 350,000 clones, about 88% of which appear only once. Trimming left V 6 bases short and J 5 bases short, with 10 bases between. CDR1 is MNHEY and CDR2 is SVGEGT in the germline V gene. The length of the CDR3 is 12 residues. Patients of the Seattle cohort, enrolled during active infection, were followed longitudinally.

The gene calls are TRBV6-2 or TRBV6-3 and TRBJ1-2; D is undetermined. The origin of this receptor is a human donor with COVID-19, enrolled during active disease. The donor label of this sample is uncertain. What was sequenced was peripheral blood. CDR3 in DNA: TGTGCCAGCAGCTCCCTCGGTTATGGCTACACCTTC. This gives the protein CASSSLGYGYTF.